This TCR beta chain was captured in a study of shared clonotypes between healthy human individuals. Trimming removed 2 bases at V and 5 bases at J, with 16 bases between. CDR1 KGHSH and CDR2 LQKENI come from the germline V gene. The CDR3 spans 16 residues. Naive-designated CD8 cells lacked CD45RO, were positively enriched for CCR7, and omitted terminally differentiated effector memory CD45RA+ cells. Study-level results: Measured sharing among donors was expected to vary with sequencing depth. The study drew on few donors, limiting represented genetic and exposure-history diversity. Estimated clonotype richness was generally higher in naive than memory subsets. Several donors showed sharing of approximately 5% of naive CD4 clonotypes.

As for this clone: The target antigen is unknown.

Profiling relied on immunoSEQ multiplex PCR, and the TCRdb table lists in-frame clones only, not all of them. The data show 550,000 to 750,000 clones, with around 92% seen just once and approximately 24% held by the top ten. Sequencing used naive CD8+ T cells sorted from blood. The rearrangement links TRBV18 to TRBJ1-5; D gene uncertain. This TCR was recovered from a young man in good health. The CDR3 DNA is TGTGCCAGCTCACCAGGAAGAGTCACGTCCTATCAGCCCCAGCATTTT. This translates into CASSPGRVTSYQPQHF.